A selection of T cell receptor beta chains follows, all from one sample in a study of T cell responses to AZD1222 COVID-19 vaccine. The protocol was immunoSEQ multiplex PCR, while the TCRdb copy is restricted to in-frame clones and leaves out a portion. The data show about 160,000 clones, 92% seen once. The material sequenced was peripheral blood, taken 28 days after the second AZD1222 dose. These receptors were taken from an adult who received the AZD1222 COVID-19 vaccine. CDR3s include the opening cysteine and the closing phenylalanine or tryptophan. A D gene is named only where the DNA matches it firmly. Size tells how often a clone was seen (once, few, many) or the class of an expanded clone, and some rows leave it out.

>TRBJ1-1|TRBV10-3|-|-
TGTGCCCCCCGTGAGTGGGACACTGAAGCTTTCTTT
CAPREWDTEAFF
>TRBJ2-1|TRBV3-1/TRBV3-2|-|-
TGTGCCAGCAGCCATATCCAAGCGGAGGGGAGTGAGCAGTTCTTC
CASSHIQAEGSEQFF
>TRBJ2-1|TRBV10-1|TRBD2|once
TGCGCCAGCGCGGCTAGCGGGAACAATGAGCAGTTCTTC
CASAASGNNEQFF
>TRBJ2-7|TRBV14|-|-
TGTGCCAGCAGCCAACTACACAGACCCTACGAGCAGTACTTC
CASSQLHRPYEQYF
>TRBJ2-2|TRBV5-1|-|-
TGCGCCAGCAGCTTGATGGCTGGTGACATAATGAACACCGGGGAGCTGTTTTTT
CASSLMAGDIMNTGELFF
>TRBJ2-5|TRBV7-9|TRBD2|once
TGTGCCAGCAGCCCTTTCAGCGGGAGGGGGGGAGAGACCCAGTACTTC
CASSPFSGRGGETQYF
>TRBJ1-1|TRBV21-1|-|-
TGTGCCAGCAGCTATGGACATACCACTGAAGCTTTCTTT
CASSYGHTTEAFF
>TRBJ1-3|TRBV2|-|-
TGTGCCAGCAGTGAAAATGGTGCCGGGAAAAACACCATATATTTT
CASSENGAGKNTIYF
>TRBJ2-1|TRBV13|TRBD2|-
TGTGCCAGCAGCTCCTGGACTAGCGGGGAGTACAATGAGCAGTTCTTC
CASSSWTSGEYNEQFF
>TRBJ1-1|TRBV27|-|-
TGTGCCAGCAGTTTAGAGGCGAACACTGAAGCTTTCTTT
CASSLEANTEAFF
>TRBJ2-1|TRBV6-5|-|-
TGTGCCAGCAGTCCCCGGAATGAGCAGTTCTTC
CASSPRNEQFF
>TRBJ2-2|TRBV7-2|TRBD2|-
TGTGCCAGCAGCTTAGAGACTGGTCTAGCGGGAGTATACGAGGAGCTGTTTTTT
CASSLETGLAGVYEELFF
>TRBJ2-7|TRBV12-3/TRBV12-4|TRBD1|once
TGTGCCAGCAGGGACAGGCCGACCTACGAGCAGTACTTC
CASRDRPTYEQYF
>TRBJ2-5|TRBV10-3|-|-
TGTGCCATCAGTGGTAGAGGGCGCGGCGAGACCCAGTACTTC
CAISGRGRGETQYF
>TRBJ1-3|TRBV11-3|-|-
TGTGCCAGCGGCACAGTCTCTGGAAACACCATATATTTT
CASGTVSGNTIYF